This TCR beta chain derives from a study of early T cells in non-severe SARS-CoV-2 infection (dated by TCRdb to about 2021). About the investigation overall: Because TCR sequencing was done on bulk RNA from unsorted whole blood, the alpha and beta chains could not be paired.

The investigation overall reported the following: VDJdb matching was skewed toward anti-spike CD8 responses and likely underestimated virus-specific expansions by missing private and CD4 specificities.

Set within a cohort of healthcare workers in London, UK, this nested case-control study involved weekly PCR testing of nasopharyngeal swabs along with blood sampling. Between 23 and 31 March 2020, the week of the UK lockdown, healthcare workers were enrolled and then followed up weekly for as long as 16 weeks. Library preparation employed 5' RACE. The reads were generated on a NextSeq 500. Unique molecular identifiers were attached to individual cDNA molecules in the TCR library protocol so that sequencing error and PCR bias could be corrected. TCR alpha and beta chains were both sequenced, and the abundances of alpha and beta sequences in each sample were closely correlated with each other. The authors processed their data as follows. V gene, J gene and CDR3 annotation of TCR sequences was performed with Decombinator V4. TCRs were defined as expanded if a significant change between any two time points was detected under a Poisson model with p below 0.0001. TCR abundances were normalised to the total number of TCRs sequenced per sample and were expressed as counts per million. MAIT TCRs were defined by TRAV1-2 paired with TRAJ12, TRAJ20 or TRAJ33, and iNKT TCRs by TRAV10 paired with TRAJ18. VDJdb, accessed on 1 November 2021, was searched for TCRs annotated for CMV, EBV and SARS-CoV-2, and TCRs annotated for more than one antigen were excluded. Clones were called with MiXCR by TCRdb after fastp trimmed the public reads at Q25, and only in-frame beta chains were retained. Duplicate CDR3 protein sequences are folded into a single record with the most common DNA and genes. The V and J calls were determined by TCRdb, not by the authors. For this sample the table gives approximately 120,000 distinct CDR3 sequences, of which 14% to 15% were detected only once. The ten largest make up just over 20% of the sample.

Deletion took 4 bases off V and 8 bases off J, with a span of 10 bases between the germline ends. Spanning cysteine to phenylalanine, the CDR3 consists of 12 amino acids. Left in the record is the CDR3 DNA by itself, 36 bases read in frame from the first base. The germline V gene sets CDR1 to SGDLS and CDR2 to YYNGEE. A note on this clonotype: Its antigen specificity is not known. The input lacks base qualities; no much larger clone sits a single base away.

The clonotype originates from an adult who was a healthcare worker with PCR-confirmed SARS-CoV-2 infection or an uninfected control (not recorded which). The sequenced sample consisted of whole blood. Here the chain combines TRBV9 and TRBJ2-1; no D gene call is confident. The CDR3 protein sequence reads: CASSTFGDEQFF. The nucleotide sequence is TGTGCCAGCAGCACGTTTGGGGATGAGCAGTTCTTC. Here the CDR3 is joined to the reference TRBV9 and TRBJ2-1 genes, and the full variable domain is: DSGVTQTPKHLITATGQRVTLRCSPRSGDLSVYWYQQSLDQGLQFLIQYYNGEERAKGNILERFSAQQFPDLHSELNLSSLELGDSALYFCASSTFGDEQFFGPGTRLTVL.